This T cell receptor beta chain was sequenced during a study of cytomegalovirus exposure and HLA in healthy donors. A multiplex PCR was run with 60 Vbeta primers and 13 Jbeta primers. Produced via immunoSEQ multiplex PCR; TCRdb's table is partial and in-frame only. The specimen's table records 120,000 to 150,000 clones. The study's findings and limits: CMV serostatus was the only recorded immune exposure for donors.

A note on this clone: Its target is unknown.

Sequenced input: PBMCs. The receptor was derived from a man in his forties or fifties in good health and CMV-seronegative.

The CDR3, as DNA: TGTGCCAGCAGCCTGGGCCTTCTAGCGGGGGCCTACACCGGGGAGCTGTTTTTT. This sequence encodes CASSLGLLAGAYTGELFF. This chain joins TRBV5-8 and TRBJ2-2; 10 bases fit TRBD2. Trimming at V came to 4 bases and at J to 3 bases, leaving 12 bases not matched to a gene. Germline V gives CDR1 SGHTS, CDR2 YDEGEE. The CDR3 runs to 18 residues. Full variable domain (outside the CDR3, taken from reference TRBV5-8 and TRBJ2-2): EAGVTQSPTHLIKTRGQQATLRCSPISGHTSVYWYQQALGLGLQFLLWYDEGEERNRGNFPPRFSGRQFPNYSSELNVNALELEDSALYLCASSLGLLAGAYTGELFFGEGSRLTVL.